This note documents a single T cell receptor (beta chain) sequence. What it binds is not known. The entry originates in a study of shared clonotypes between healthy human individuals. Findings of the study overall: Clonotype sharing among donors was thought likely to change with sequencing depth. Non-shared clonotypes had lower generation probabilities than clonotypes shared by all four sorted-subset donors.

Clones were sequenced by immunoSEQ multiplex PCR, and TCRdb holds only the in-frame ones, with some missing. The sample yields 800,000 or so clones, 95% to 97% seen once. Positive CCR7 selection of CD45RO-negative cells yielded the naive CD8 cells, and terminally differentiated effector memory CD45RA+ cells were excluded. V was shortened by 5 bases and J by 2 bases, with 12 bases between the two germline ends. Germline CDR1 SGHAT, CDR2 FQNNGV. The length of the CDR3 is 14 residues. This TCR was sampled from a man aged 30 to 39 in good health. The material sequenced was naive CD8+ T cells sorted from blood. The chain joins TRBV11-2 to TRBJ1-1; D ambiguous. As DNA, the CDR3 is TGTGCCAGCAGCCGATCGGGCCGTAACACTGAAGCTTTCTTT. It translates to CASSRSGRNTEAFF.